This passage covers 10 T cell receptor beta chains from one sample sequenced in a study of T cells after posttransplantation cyclophosphamide. Clones were read by immunoSEQ multiplex PCR, and TCRdb kept only the in-frame ones, dropping some. Found here are 8,000 to 10,000 clones, approximately 82% of them singletons; the top ten hold roughly 15%. Busulfan-fludarabine conditioning, marrow transplant, and cyclophosphamide on days +3 and +4 were administered. Here the sequenced sample was PBMCs, taken about 1,900 days after a stem cell transplant with posttransplant cyclophosphamide. The receptor set was obtained from a female patient aged 35-55 years who received an allogeneic stem cell transplant from a related donor, was CMV-positive, and had no GVHD. Some T cells may have originated in the graft donor.

This clone has only a few counts. This sequence joins TRBV4-1 and TRBJ2-3, with D possibly matching TRBD1 (6 bases). Germline V gene data show CDR1 as MGHRA and CDR2 as YSYEKL. The ends were cut back, 4 bases at V and 2 bases at J, with 16 bases in the middle. CDR3 length equals 16 residues. The CDR3 loop is CASSLRPTGYTDTQYF. In DNA form, the CDR3 reads TGCGCCAGCAGCCTCCGCCCGACAGGCTACACAGATACGCAGTATTTT.

The chain joins TRBV2 to TRBJ2-7; 7 bases fit TRBD1. Germline trimming cut 5 bases from V and 0 bases from J; bases unmatched to any gene: 4. The length of the CDR3 is 14 residues. CDR1 and CDR2 (germline): SNHLY, FYNNEI. CDR3: CASSPDRASYEQYF. The CDR3 coding sequence is TGTGCCAGCAGTCCTGACAGGGCCTCCTACGAGCAGTACTTC.

V gene TRBV9 combines with J gene TRBJ2-1; D gene uncertain. The CDR3 spans 16 residues. Germline CDR1 and CDR2: SGDLS and YYNGEE. Deletions cut 4 bases from V and 0 bases from J, with 14 bases between. The CDR3 nucleotides read TGTGCCAGCAGCAGATCAGGTGGTAGCTCCTACAATGAGCAGTTCTTC. It specifies CASSRSGGSSYNEQFF.

V is TRBV18 and J is TRBJ2-6; TRBD1 aligns across 10 bases. J gave up 4 bases and V 4 bases, and 7 bases lay outside the gene matches. This CDR3 contains 17 residues. Germline V gene sequence: CDR1 KGHSH, CDR2 LQKENI. This CDR3 reads CASSLTGTGAGANVLTF. CDR3 bases: TGTGCCAGCTCACTCACCGGGACAGGGGCAGGGGCCAACGTCCTGACTTTC.

The V and J genes are TRBV5-5 and TRBJ1-4, with 7 bases identical to TRBD1. The CDR3 has 15 residues. Looked up from germline, CDR1 is SGHKS and CDR2 is YYEKEE (reference sequence). V trimming: 1 base; J trimming: 8 bases; junction bases outside the gene matches: 8. The CDR3 reads CASSLWATGREKLFF. CDR3 in DNA: TGTGCCAGCAGCTTGTGGGCGACAGGGAGGGAAAAACTGTTTTTT. The complete variable domain, with remaining parts taken from reference TRBV5-5 and TRBJ1-4, reads DAGVTQSPTHLIKTRGQQVTLRCSPISGHKSVSWYQQVLGQGPQFIFQYYEKEERGRGNFPDRFSARQFPNYSSELNVNALLLGDSALYLCASSLWATGREKLFFGSGTQLSVL.

CDR3 in amino acids: CASSLGSAGNTDTQYF. As DNA, the CDR3 is TGTGCCAGCAGCTTAGGTAGCGCTGGTAACACAGATACGCAGTATTTT. The rearrangement joins TRBV7-9 to TRBJ2-3; a possible D gene is TRBD2 (5 bases). CDR3 length equals 16 residues. Trimming stripped 1 base from V and 2 bases from J, with 13 bases between. Germline V gene sequence: CDR1 SEHNR, CDR2 FQNEAQ (reference sequence).

V and J are TRBV4-1 and TRBJ2-7, with D possibly being TRBD1 (5 bases). There are 15 residues in the CDR3. V was trimmed by 0 bases and J by 2 bases, leaving 11 bases between them. Germline CDR1 and CDR2: MGHRA and YSYEKL. CDR3 residues: CASSQDLGQAYEQYF. CDR3 DNA sequence: TGCGCCAGCAGCCAAGATCTGGGGCAGGCCTACGAGCAGTACTTC.

This chain uses TRBV7-9 with TRBJ2-5; 10 bases line up with TRBD1. The CDR3 extends over 15 amino acids. The V gene end was trimmed by 5 bases and the J gene end by 4 bases; junction bases not matched to a gene: 7. Germline V lookup: CDR1 SEHNR, CDR2 FQNEAQ (reference sequence). The CDR3 region has the DNA TGTGCCAGCAGCCTACCGGGACAGGGGTTAGAGACCCAGTACTTC. Its protein is CASSLPGQGLETQYF.

The chain joins TRBV5-4 to TRBJ2-1; 9 nucleotides align to TRBD2. V gave up 6 bases and J gave up 6 bases; unmatched junction bases: 10. Germline V gene data show CDR1 as SGHNT and CDR2 as YYREEE (reference sequence). The CDR3 has 15 amino acids. In DNA, the CDR3 is TGTGCCAGCACCTTAGCGGGGGTACCACGCAATGAGCAGTTCTTC. This gives the protein CASTLAGVPRNEQFF. The complete variable domain, with remaining parts taken from reference TRBV5-4 and TRBJ2-1, reads ETGVTQSPTHLIKTRGQQVTLRCSSQSGHNTVSWYQQALGQGPQFIFQYYREEENGRGNFPPRFSGLQFPNYSSELNVNALELDDSALYLCASTLAGVPRNEQFFGPGTRLTVL.

With regard to this clone: The germline gene is not matched at one end of the junction; a read error may be the cause. This chain connects TRBV7-7 to TRBJ2-1, with 7 bases matching TRBD1. Germline V gene sequence: CDR1 SSHAT, CDR2 FNYEAQ (reference sequence). CDR3 length: 14 residues. The CDR3 protein is CASSLANRGDEQFF. The CDR3 coding sequence is TGTGCTAGCAGCTTAGCGAACAGGGGCGATGAGCAGTTCTTC.